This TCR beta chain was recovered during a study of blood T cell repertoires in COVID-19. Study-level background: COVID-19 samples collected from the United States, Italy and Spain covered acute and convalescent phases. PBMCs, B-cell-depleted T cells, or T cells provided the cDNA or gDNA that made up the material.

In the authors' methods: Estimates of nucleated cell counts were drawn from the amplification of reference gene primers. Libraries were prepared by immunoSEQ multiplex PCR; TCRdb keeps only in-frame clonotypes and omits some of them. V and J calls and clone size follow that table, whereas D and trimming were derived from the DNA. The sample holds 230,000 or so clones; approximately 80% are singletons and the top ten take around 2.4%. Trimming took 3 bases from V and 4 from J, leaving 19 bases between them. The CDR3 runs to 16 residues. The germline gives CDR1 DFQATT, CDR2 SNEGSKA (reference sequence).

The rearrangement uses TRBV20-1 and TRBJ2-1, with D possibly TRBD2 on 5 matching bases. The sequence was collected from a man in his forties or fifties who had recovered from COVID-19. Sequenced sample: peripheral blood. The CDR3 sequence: CSASEGVAEIYNEQFF. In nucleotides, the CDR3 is TGCAGTGCTAGTGAGGGTGTGGCGGAGATTTACAATGAGCAGTTCTTC.